Presented here are 30 T cell receptor beta chains from one specimen sequenced in a study of blood T cell repertoires in COVID-19. Profiled with immunoSEQ multiplex PCR; TCRdb holds only in-frame clones, not every one. The sample lists under 300,000 clones, approximately 91% occurring once. Specimen: peripheral blood. These receptor sequences come from a man younger than 40 with COVID-19, enrolled during active disease.

V and J are TRBV14 and TRBJ1-6; 8 nucleotides line up with TRBD1. Germline lookup yields CDR1 SGHDN and CDR2 FVKESK. The length of the CDR3 is 15 residues. Unmatched junction bases numbered 6, after V lost 4 bases and J lost 7 bases. The CDR3 DNA reads as TGTGCCAGCAGCCTCAGGACAGGGTGGAATTCACCCCTCCACTTT. Translated: CASSLRTGWNSPLHF.

The chain uses TRBV7-2 and TRBJ1-1, with no clear D. Germline V lookup: CDR1 SGHTA, CDR2 FQGNSA. The CDR3 extends over 14 amino acids. The germline V and J ends were trimmed by 6 bases and 4 bases, with 15 bases remaining between them. The CDR3 sequence is CASRPVLLPTEAFF. For the CDR3, the DNA is TGTGCCAGCAGACCGGTCTTGCTTCCCACTGAAGCTTTCTTT.

The chain joins TRBV7-9 to TRBJ2-5, with D hard to call. The CDR3 is 17 amino acids. The germline V gene has CDR1 SEHNR and CDR2 FQNEAQ (reference sequence). V lost 5 bases to trimming and J lost 0 bases, with 19 bases between them. The DNA of the CDR3 is TGTGCCAGCAGCCCTCTCATTGGCATAATGTACCAAGAGACCCAGTACTTC. This translates into CASSPLIGIMYQETQYF.

The chain uses TRBV18 and TRBJ1-2; 7 nucleotides line up with TRBD1. CDR1 is KGHSH, CDR2 LQKENI, per germline. This CDR3 region has 15 residues. The J segment lost 4 bases and the V segment lost 0 bases, leaving 5 bases of the junction unmatched. CDR3 amino acids: CASSPPGQGVYGYTF. The CDR3 nucleotides read TGTGCCAGCTCACCACCGGGGCAGGGGGTCTATGGCTACACCTTC.

The rearrangement uses TRBV2 and TRBJ1-2, with TRBD1 matching over 7 bases. V lost 0 bases to trimming and J lost 4 bases; unmatched junction nucleotides: 5. The CDR3 length is 15 residues. Germline V gene lookup returns CDR1 SNHLY and CDR2 FYNNEI. Here the CDR3 DNA reads TGTGCCAGCAGTGAAGCATCGACAGGGCCCTATGGCTACACCTTC. It encodes CASSEASTGPYGYTF.

V gene TRBV5-1 combines with J gene TRBJ1-3, with 7 bases identical to TRBD1. J lost 3 bases, V lost 0 bases, and 3 bases had no gene match. Germline CDR1 is SGHRS and CDR2 is YFSETQ. The CDR3 has 15 amino acids. The CDR3 nucleotides read TGCGCCAGCAGCTTGGAGTACAGGGGTGGAAACACCATATATTTT. Translation gives CASSLEYRGGNTIYF.

This chain links TRBV10-3 with TRBJ1-6; 9 bases match TRBD1. This CDR3 region has 14 residues. Germline V gene sequence: CDR1 ENHRY, CDR2 SYGVKD. V gave up 7 bases and J gave up 12 bases; unmatched junction bases: 10. The CDR3 sequence is CAIKETGGEGPLHF. The CDR3 coding sequence is TGTGCCATCAAGGAGACAGGGGGAGAGGGACCCCTCCACTTT.

The V gene is TRBV5-1, the J gene TRBJ1-2; 7 bases align to TRBD1. J was trimmed by 7 bases and V by 0 bases; bases with no gene match: 6. Germline assignment: CDR1 SGHRS and CDR2 YFSETQ. This CDR3 has 14 residues. CDR3 in amino acids: CASSLDQGVIGYTF. The CDR3 DNA reads as TGCGCCAGCAGCTTGGACCAGGGGGTTATTGGCTACACCTTC.

This chain's CDR3 is CAISESGGGAFEQFF. The CDR3 DNA sequence: TGTGCCATCAGTGAGTCGGGCGGGGGGGCCTTTGAGCAGTTCTTC. The rearrangement uses TRBV10-3 and TRBJ2-1; 9 nucleotides agree with TRBD2. CDR1 is ENHRY, CDR2 SYGVKD, per germline. This CDR3 contains 15 residues. V was pared by 0 bases and J by 9 bases, with 6 bases of the junction left unmatched.

This chain links TRBV19 with TRBJ2-7, with D uncertain. Per the germline V gene, CDR1 is LNHDA and CDR2 is SQIVND (reference sequence). V was shortened by 1 base and J by 1 base, with 8 bases between the two germline ends. This CDR3 is 14 amino acids long. The CDR3: CASSIGTESYEQYF. The CDR3, as DNA: TGTGCCAGTAGTATAGGTACAGAATCCTACGAGCAGTACTTC.

Concerning this clone: The same CDR3 arises from other DNA sequences in this sample as well. The V gene is TRBV4-1, the J gene TRBJ1-2, with 12 bases matching TRBD1. The length of the CDR3 is 17 residues. V gave up 2 bases and J gave up 0 bases; unmatched junction bases: 4. In germline, CDR1 is MGHRA, CDR2 YSYEKL. CDR3 sequence reads: CASSQTGTGGANYGYTF. DNA of the CDR3: TGCGCCAGCAGCCAAACCGGGACAGGGGGCGCTAACTATGGCTACACCTTC.

The rearrangement joins TRBV21-1 to TRBJ1-1; the table's D call TRBD1 went unverified against the DNA. TRBV21-1 is noted as a pseudogene. The CDR3 loop spans 16 amino acids. The CDR3 spells CASSTLQGARNTEAFF. CDR3 DNA: TGTGCCAGCAGCACCCTACAGGGGGCAAGGAACACTGAAGCTTTCTTT.

This clone was recorded once. The J gene is TRBJ2-1, the V gene TRBV30; 9 positions match TRBD1. This CDR3 has 15 residues. Germline assignment: CDR1 GTSNPN and CDR2 SVGIG (reference sequence). The J segment lost 7 bases and the V segment lost 1 base, leaving 8 bases of the junction unmatched. The CDR3, as DNA: TGTGCCTGGAGTGCGATCCCACAGGGGGCGAATGAGCAGTTCTTC. Translated: CAWSAIPQGANEQFF.

This clone came up a few times. The V and J genes are TRBV5-4 and TRBJ1-2; the D gene is possibly TRBD1 (6 bases). The CDR3 length is 14 residues. Germline loops: CDR1 SGHNT, CDR2 YYREEE (reference sequence). Trimming shortened V by 5 bases and J by 4 bases, and 15 bases separated the two germline ends. In DNA, the CDR3 is TGTGCCAGCAGATTTCTTACAGGGCCCTATGGCTACACCTTC. Translation gives CASRFLTGPYGYTF.

The chain links TRBV6-5 to TRBJ1-2, with 9 positions matching TRBD1. V was pared by 6 bases and J by 2 bases, with 7 bases of the junction left unmatched. CDR1 and CDR2 from the germline V gene are MNHEY and SVGAGI. CDR3 length: 15 amino acids. In DNA form, the CDR3 reads TGTGCCAGCAGCTATGGAGGGACAGGGAACTATGGCTACACCTTC. Translation gives CASSYGGTGNYGYTF.

In this sample, this clone turned up once. This chain links TRBV3-1 (or the pseudogene TRBV3-2) with TRBJ1-6, with 10 nucleotides matching TRBD1. Germline CDR1 LGHDT, CDR2 YNNKEL (reference sequence). The ends lost 4 bases at V and 8 bases at J; junction bases unmatched: 5. This CDR3 is 15 amino acids long. The CDR3 DNA follows: TGTGCCAGCAGCCCCGAGGGACAGGGGTATTCACCCCTCCACTTT. Its translation is CASSPEGQGYSPLHF.

V gene TRBV5-4 combines with J gene TRBJ2-7; 10 positions match TRBD1. With 4 bases clipped from V and 3 bases from J, the junction kept 7 bases outside the gene matches. CDR1 is SGHNT, CDR2 YYREEE, per germline (reference sequence). This CDR3 region has 15 residues. CDR3 amino acids: CASSQAGQGLYEQYF. The CDR3 DNA is TGTGCCAGCAGCCAAGCGGGACAGGGGCTCTACGAGCAGTACTTC.

This chain uses TRBV19 with TRBJ2-2; 10 bases fit TRBD2. V lost 7 bases, J lost 3 bases, and 11 bases stayed unmatched. This CDR3 has 17 residues. The germline CDR1 and CDR2 sequences are LNHDA and SQIVND (reference sequence). The CDR3 DNA follows: TGTGCCAGTATGAAGCGGGGGGGCGGTTTTGACACCGGGGAGCTGTTTTTT. Its protein is CASMKRGGGFDTGELFF.

The gene calls are TRBV7-6 and TRBJ2-2; D might be TRBD2 (6 bases). V dropped 3 bases and J dropped 6 bases, with 14 bases sitting between them. CDR1 and CDR2 from the germline V gene are SGHVS and FNYEAQ. The CDR3 is 15 amino acids. The CDR3 DNA is TGTGCCAGCAGCTTCGGTGGGGGGTTGTCCGGGGAGCTGTTTTTT. Translation gives CASSFGGGLSGELFF.

The V and J genes are TRBV6-4 and TRBJ1-2; possibly TRBD1 for D (6 bases). The CDR3 extends over 14 amino acids. Per germline, CDR1 MRHNA and CDR2 SNTAGT. V lost 3 bases, J lost 8 bases, and 16 bases lay in between. CDR3 sequence: CASSDSGGARGYTF. The CDR3 nucleotides are TGTGCCAGCAGTGATTCCGGGGGGGCGCGGGGCTACACCTTC.

J is TRBJ2-1 and V is TRBV15; tentative D call: TRBD2 (6 bases). V was shortened by 0 bases and J by 7 bases, with 16 bases between the two germline ends. The CDR3 contains 16 residues. Germline-derived CDR1 and CDR2 are LNHNV and YYDKDF (reference sequence). The CDR3 region is CATSRDLGGIGNEQFF. In nucleotides, the CDR3 is TGTGCCACCAGCAGAGATTTAGGAGGGATTGGGAATGAGCAGTTCTTC.

The CDR3 spells CASYTGTGERKLFF. The DNA of the CDR3 is TGCGCCAGCTATACAGGGACAGGGGAGAGAAAACTGTTTTTT. This chain joins TRBV4-1 and TRBJ1-4, with 10 bases that match TRBD1. The germline gives CDR1 MGHRA, CDR2 YSYEKL. The CDR3 extends over 14 amino acids. V gave up 8 bases and J gave up 10 bases; unmatched junction bases: 10.

This sequence joins TRBV3-1 (or the pseudogene TRBV3-2) and TRBJ2-5; D is possibly TRBD1 (5 bases). Trimming took 0 bases from V and 0 from J, leaving 20 bases between them. Germline V gene sequence: CDR1 LGHDT, CDR2 YNNKEL (reference sequence). The CDR3 is made up of 19 amino acids. CDR3 loop: CASSQDFLLRTRDQETQYF. The CDR3 DNA is TGTGCCAGCAGCCAAGATTTTCTTTTGAGGACAAGGGACCAAGAGACCCAGTACTTC.

The rearrangement links TRBV4-2 to TRBJ1-1; D remains unclear. The CDR3 contains 15 residues. V gave up 4 bases and J gave up 3 bases, with 15 bases separating them. Germline-derived CDR1 and CDR2 are LGHNA and YNFKEQ. Written as DNA, the CDR3 is TGTGCCAGCAGCCCTGAGGCCTCGAGGGACACTGAAGCTTTCTTT. This codes for CASSPEASRDTEAFF.

Worth noting for this clone: This CDR3 is also generated by other DNA sequences in the sample. The rearrangement links TRBV29-1 to TRBJ1-5, with 8 positions matching TRBD1. There are 12 residues in the CDR3. Germline V lookup: CDR1 SQVTM, CDR2 ANQGSEA. V lost 7 bases and J lost 4; bases outside the gene matches: 3. The CDR3 loop is CSAGQGNQPQHF. The CDR3 DNA is TGCAGCGCCGGACAGGGAAATCAGCCCCAGCATTTT.

This clone was seen once. This chain links TRBV19 with TRBJ1-5, with 11 bases fitting TRBD1. Germline trimming cut 5 bases from V and 5 bases from J; bases unmatched to any gene: 8. Germline-derived CDR1 and CDR2 are LNHDA and SQIVND (reference sequence). This CDR3 has 16 amino acids. In DNA, the CDR3 is TGTGCCAGTAGTCCCCAGGACAGGGGGCGTGATCAGCCCCAGCATTTT. Its translation is CASSPQDRGRDQPQHF.

The V call is TRBV27, the J call TRBJ2-7, with 7 bases that match TRBD1. CDR3 length: 14 residues. Germline CDR1 and CDR2: MNHEY and SMNVEV (reference sequence). The ends lost 6 bases at V and 0 bases at J; junction bases unmatched: 5. The CDR3 DNA is TGTGCCAGCAGGAAGACAGGGAGCTCCTACGAGCAGTACTTC. Protein product: CASRKTGSSYEQYF.

In this sample, this clone turned up once. This chain connects TRBV12-2 to TRBJ1-4. TRBV12-2 counts as a pseudogene. The CDR3 totals 16 residues. The CDR3 loop reads CASRLGSTAGPEKLFF. DNA of the CDR3: TGTGCAAGTCGCTTAGGAAGTACAGCGGGTCCTGAAAAACTGTTTTTT.

This clone appeared once. The chain combines TRBV7-3 with TRBJ1-1; D is unclear. This CDR3 is 13 amino acids long. The germline gives CDR1 SGHTA, CDR2 FQGTGA. Trimming took off 4 bases at V and 8 bases at J, with 14 bases between the two ends. For the CDR3, the DNA is TGTGCCAGCAGCTCAGCGCCCGGGAGGGAAGCTTTCTTT. It codes for CASSSAPGREAFF. Full variable domain (remainder filled in from reference TRBV7-3 and TRBJ1-1): GAGVSQTPSNKVTEKGKYVELRCDPISGHTALYWYRQSLGQGPEFLIYFQGTGAADDSGLPNDRFFAVRPEGSVSTLKIQRTERGDSAVYLCASSSAPGREAFFGQGTRLTVV.

V and J are TRBV5-1 and TRBJ1-6, with D tentatively TRBD1 (6 bases). Trimming cost V 4 bases and J 10 bases, with 15 bases left between them. The germline V gene has CDR1 SGHRS and CDR2 YFSETQ. The length of the CDR3 is 14 residues. The CDR3: CASSANTGTSPLHF. The CDR3, as DNA: TGCGCCAGCAGCGCGAATACAGGGACGTCACCCCTCCACTTT.